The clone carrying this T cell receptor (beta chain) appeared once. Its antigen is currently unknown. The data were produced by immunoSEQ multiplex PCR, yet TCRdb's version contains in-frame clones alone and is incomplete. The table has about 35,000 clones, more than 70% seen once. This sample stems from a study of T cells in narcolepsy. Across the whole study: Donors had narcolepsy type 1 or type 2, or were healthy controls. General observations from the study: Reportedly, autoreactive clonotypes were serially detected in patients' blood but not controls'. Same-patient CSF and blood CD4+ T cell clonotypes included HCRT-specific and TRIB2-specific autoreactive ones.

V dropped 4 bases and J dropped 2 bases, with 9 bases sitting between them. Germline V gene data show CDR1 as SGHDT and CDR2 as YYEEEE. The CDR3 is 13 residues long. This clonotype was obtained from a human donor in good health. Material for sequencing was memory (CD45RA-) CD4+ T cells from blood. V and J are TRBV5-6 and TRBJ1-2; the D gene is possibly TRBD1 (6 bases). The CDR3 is CASSPQGNYGYTF. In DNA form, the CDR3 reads TGTGCCAGCAGCCCCCAGGGGAACTATGGCTACACCTTC.